These 27 T cell receptor beta chains were all obtained from the same sample, sequenced in a study of T-cell memory formation after mild COVID-19. TCRdb processed the 5' RACE reads anew with MiXCR; each CDR3 protein has one entry. The sample holds hundreds of thousands of distinct CDR3 sequences, around 15% seen once. Sequenced sample: PBMCs or a T cell subset sorted from them (not recorded which). These receptors were obtained from a man aged 18-30 years who had mild COVID-19 (a few samples of this study predate the infection). Cell type and time point are not known.

There are many counts of this clonotype. This rearrangement joins TRBV15 to TRBJ2-3; D gene uncertain. Germline V gene sequence: CDR1 LNHNV, CDR2 YYDKDF (reference sequence). The CDR3 is made up of 12 amino acids. Trimming removed 1 base from V and 7 bases from J, with 6 bases in between. The CDR3 DNA follows: TGTGCCACCAGCAGAGGAACTCATACGCAGTATTTT. It translates to CATSRGTHTQYF.

This clonotype showed up just a few times. The chain employs TRBV28 and TRBJ1-2; the match to TRBD1 covers 7 bases. Trimming removed 5 bases from V and 7 bases from J; junction bases left unmatched: 10. Per the germline V gene, CDR1 is MDHEN and CDR2 is SYDVKM. The CDR3 extends over 14 amino acids. This chain's CDR3 is CASSVGTAPSGYTF. DNA of the CDR3: TGTGCCAGCAGTGTCGGGACAGCTCCTTCTGGCTACACCTTC.

This clonotype was picked up a small number of times. V and J are TRBV3-1 and TRBJ2-5; 7 nucleotides align to TRBD2. Germline V lookup: CDR1 LGHDT, CDR2 YNNKEL (reference sequence). Trimming cost V 0 bases and J 5 bases; bases outside gene matches: 9. The CDR3 is 16 residues long. The CDR3 DNA reads as TGTGCCAGCAGCCAAGATCTCAGGACTAGGACGGAGACCCAGTACTTC. It encodes CASSQDLRTRTETQYF.

The chain couples TRBV6-6 to TRBJ1-2, with D perhaps TRBD1 (5 bases). The CDR3 runs 16 residues. Germline V gene data show CDR1 as MNHNY and CDR2 as SVGAGI (reference sequence). Trimming shortened V by 0 bases and J by 5 bases, and 16 bases separated the two germline ends. Here the CDR3 DNA reads TGTGCCAGCAGTTACTCGATGTTGGGGGATGAATATGGCTACACCTTC. Translating gives CASSYSMLGDEYGYTF.

This clonotype was seen only a few times. CDR3 DNA: TGTGCCTGGAGCCGAAACAGGGATTATGGCTACACCTTC. Translated: CAWSRNRDYGYTF. The rearrangement joins TRBV30 to TRBJ1-2, with a possible D match to TRBD1 (6 bases). The CDR3 has 13 residues. The germline V gene has CDR1 GTSNPN and CDR2 SVGIG (reference sequence). Trimming cost V 3 bases and J 5 bases, with 13 bases left between them.

In this sample, this clonotype turned up a few times. This sequence joins TRBV18 and TRBJ2-7, with D possibly being TRBD1 (5 bases). Germline lookup yields CDR1 KGHSH and CDR2 LQKENI. This CDR3 is 13 amino acids long. Trimming stripped 3 bases from V and 5 bases from J, with 11 bases between. The CDR3 DNA follows: TGTGCCAGCTCACCTCCATCGGACAACGAGCAGTACTTC. Translated: CASSPPSDNEQYF.

This clonotype has more than one count but fewer than ten. This rearrangement joins TRBV4-2 to TRBJ2-1, with D perhaps TRBD2 (5 bases). CDR1 is LGHNA and CDR2 is YNFKEQ in the germline V gene. The CDR3 covers 15 residues. Between the trimmed V and J ends, which lost 1 base and 8 bases, there was a span of 15 bases. The CDR3 DNA reads TGTGCCAGCAGCCAAGGGCTAGCTTCCTATCATGAGCAGTTCTTC. Encoded protein: CASSQGLASYHEQFF.

In this sample, this clonotype turned up many times. The V gene is TRBV5-6, the J gene TRBJ1-4, with D unclear. The ends were cut back, 0 bases at V and 2 bases at J, with 8 bases in the middle. This CDR3 has 15 amino acids. Germline CDR1 reads SGHDT; CDR2 reads YYEEEE. The CDR3 region is CASSLVLGTNEKLFF. The CDR3 DNA sequence: TGTGCCAGCAGCTTGGTACTCGGGACTAATGAAAAACTGTTTTTT.

This clonotype has just a few counts. The V and J genes are TRBV3-1 and TRBJ2-7; no clear D gene. Trimming stripped 0 bases from V and 6 bases from J, with 6 bases between. This CDR3 comprises 12 residues. Germline V CDR1 and CDR2: LGHDT, YNNKEL (reference sequence). The CDR3, as DNA: TGTGCCAGCAGCCAAGAACCGGGCGAGCAGTACTTC. Its translation: CASSQEPGEQYF.

This rearrangement joins TRBV5-4 to TRBJ2-5; 9 nucleotides line up with TRBD1. Germline CDR1 is SGHNT and CDR2 is YYREEE (reference sequence). V trimming: 4 bases; J trimming: 4 bases; junction bases outside the gene matches: 5. The CDR3 consists of 14 residues. The CDR3 spells CASSKGQGGETQYF. The CDR3 bases are TGTGCCAGCAGCAAGGGACAGGGAGGAGAGACCCAGTACTTC. The full variable domain, rest sourced from reference TRBV5-4 and TRBJ2-5, is ETGVTQSPTHLIKTRGQQVTLRCSSQSGHNTVSWYQQALGQGPQFIFQYYREEENGRGNFPPRFSGLQFPNYSSELNVNALELDDSALYLCASSKGQGGETQYFGPGTRLLVL.

The rearrangement uses TRBV5-1 and TRBJ1-6; D remains unclear. V was cut by 0 bases and J by 8 bases, with 21 bases left in between. The length of the CDR3 is 18 residues. Germline values: CDR1 SGHRS, CDR2 YFSETQ. The CDR3 spells CASSLEGPSSTGYSPLHF. The CDR3 DNA follows: TGCGCCAGCAGCTTGGAGGGCCCGTCGTCTACCGGGTATTCACCCCTCCACTTT.

In this sample, this clonotype turned up a few times. This sequence joins TRBV30 and TRBJ1-1, with D maybe TRBD1 (5 bases). CDR1 GTSNPN and CDR2 SVGIG come from the germline V gene (reference sequence). The CDR3 contains 15 residues. The ends were cut back, 2 bases at V and 7 bases at J, with 20 bases in the middle. CDR3 amino acids: CAWSRGLQGVGEAFF. In DNA, the CDR3 is TGTGCCTGGAGTCGGGGCCTGCAAGGGGTTGGTGAAGCTTTCTTT.

The V gene is TRBV30, the J gene TRBJ2-3; 8 nucleotides agree with TRBD1. This CDR3 has 14 residues. Trimming removed 5 bases from V and 2 bases from J; junction bases left unmatched: 6. The germline V gene encodes CDR1 GTSNPN and CDR2 SVGIG (reference sequence). CDR3 in amino acids: CAWGTGGPTDTQYF. The CDR3 coding sequence is TGTGCCTGGGGTACAGGGGGACCCACAGATACGCAGTATTTT.

This chain uses TRBV11-3 with TRBJ2-3, with unresolved D. Germline CDR1 SGHNT, CDR2 YENEEA. The V and J ends lost 3 bases and 1 base respectively, with 5 bases between them. This CDR3 has 13 residues. The CDR3 DNA reads TGTGCCAGCAGCTTCCACGGCACAGATACGCAGTATTTT. Its translation: CASSFHGTDTQYF.

V and J are TRBV6-5 and TRBJ2-7, with 9 bases fitting TRBD1. The CDR3 is made up of 15 amino acids. Germline values: CDR1 MNHEY, CDR2 SVGAGI. Trimming cost V 5 bases and J 5 bases; bases outside gene matches: 10. The CDR3 is CASSGRDRESHEQYF. The CDR3 bases are TGTGCCAGCAGTGGCCGGGACAGGGAATCCCACGAGCAGTACTTC.

The chain employs TRBV20-1 and TRBJ1-5; D uncertain. This CDR3 is 12 amino acids long. The germline V gene has CDR1 DFQATT and CDR2 SNEGSKA (reference sequence). The ends were cut back, 1 base at V and 4 bases at J, with 5 bases in the middle. CDR3 amino acids: CSARGQNQPQHF. The CDR3 nucleotides are TGCAGTGCTAGAGGTCAGAATCAGCCCCAGCATTTT.

CDR3 coding DNA: TGTGCCATCAGCAATTCAGCGGGGGCCAACACCGGGGAGCTGTTTTTT. It yields the protein CAISNSAGANTGELFF. The chain combines TRBV10-3 with TRBJ2-2, with TRBD2 matching 8 bases. J was trimmed by 2 bases and V by 6 bases; bases with no gene match: 8. In germline, CDR1 is ENHRY, CDR2 SYGVKD. The CDR3 sequence is 16 residues long.

This rearrangement joins TRBV7-9 to TRBJ2-1; D remains ambiguous. CDR3 length: 13 amino acids. V was trimmed by 1 base and J by 5 bases, leaving 6 bases between them. Looked up from germline, CDR1 is SEHNR and CDR2 is FQNEAQ (reference sequence). The CDR3 nucleotides read TGTGCCAGCAGCTTAGTTGGGAACAATGAGCAGTTCTTC. It encodes CASSLVGNNEQFF.

The CDR3: CASSWGGTDGEQYV. Written as DNA, the CDR3 is TGCGCCAGCAGCTGGGGCGGGACAGATGGGGAGCAGTACGTC. The chain is built from TRBV5-1 and TRBJ2-7, with a weak D call TRBD1 (7 bases). The germline V and J ends were trimmed by 3 bases and 7 bases, with 17 bases remaining between them. The germline V gene encodes CDR1 SGHRS and CDR2 YFSETQ. This CDR3 has 14 amino acids.

This clonotype showed up many times. This chain joins TRBV5-1 and TRBJ2-2, with TRBD1 matching 7 bases. V was clipped by 4 bases and J by 5 bases; unmatched bases: 8. This CDR3 is 15 amino acids long. The germline V gene has CDR1 SGHRS and CDR2 YFSETQ. The CDR3 sequence: CASSTGESWTGELFF. For the CDR3, the DNA is TGCGCCAGCAGCACAGGGGAAAGTTGGACCGGGGAGCTGTTTTTT.

As for this clonotype: This CDR3 fails to terminate in the conserved phenylalanine or tryptophan, so it likely reflects a read error. The rearrangement joins TRBV20-1 to TRBJ2-7, with a possible D match to TRBD1 (5 bases). Germline CDR1 reads DFQATT; CDR2 reads SNEGSKA (reference sequence). V dropped 6 bases and J dropped 3 bases, with 18 bases sitting between them. The CDR3 runs to 14 residues. The CDR3 spells CSARPPPGFYEQYL. CDR3 nucleotide sequence: TGCAGTGCCCGCCCTCCCCCAGGGTTCTACGAGCAGTACTTG.

In this sample, this clonotype turned up a few times. The rearrangement uses TRBV10-2 and TRBJ2-1, with D maybe TRBD1 (6 bases). Trimming cost V 6 bases and J 6 bases, with 12 bases left between them. Per the germline V gene, CDR1 is WSHSY and CDR2 is SAAADI. The CDR3 covers 13 residues. As DNA, the CDR3 is TGCGCCAGCAGCGGAGACAGGTTCAATGAGCAGTTCTTC. Translated: CASSGDRFNEQFF.

This chain joins TRBV20-1 and TRBJ2-5, with D perhaps TRBD1 (5 bases). The CDR3 has 12 residues. Per the germline V gene, CDR1 is DFQATT and CDR2 is SNEGSKA (reference sequence). V lost 3 bases to trimming and J lost 6 bases, with 11 bases between them. CDR3 coding DNA: TGCAGTGCTAGCCAGGGTATGAAGACCCAGTACTTC. Translation: CSASQGMKTQYF.

This clonotype came up once. This sequence joins TRBV28 and TRBJ2-2; the D gene is possibly TRBD1 (6 bases). Germline V gene sequence: CDR1 MDHEN, CDR2 SYDVKM. CDR3 length equals 16 residues. Trimming shortened V by 4 bases and J by 5 bases, and 17 bases separated the two germline ends. This CDR3 reads CASSSHQGRGTGELFF. CDR3 nucleotide sequence: TGTGCCAGCAGTTCCCACCAGGGGAGAGGGACCGGGGAGCTGTTTTTT. Full variable domain (rest looked up from reference TRBV28 and TRBJ2-2): DVKVTQSSRYLVKRTGEKVFLECVQDMDHENMFWYRQDPGLGLRLIYFSYDVKMKEKGDIPEGYSVSREKKERFSLILESASTNQTSMYLCASSSHQGRGTGELFFGEGSRLTVL.

In DNA form, the CDR3 reads TGCGCCAGCAGACGAGACAGTTACGAGCAGTACTTC. As protein: CASRRDSYEQYF. This chain connects TRBV5-1 to TRBJ2-7; a weak D match, TRBD1 (5 bases). The CDR3 extends over 12 amino acids. Deletions cut 5 bases from V and 4 bases from J, with 10 bases between. Germline CDR1 is SGHRS and CDR2 is YFSETQ.

The rearrangement joins TRBV18 to TRBJ1-2, with D perhaps TRBD1 (5 bases). In germline, CDR1 is KGHSH, CDR2 LQKENI. Trimming took off 0 bases at V and 7 bases at J, with 15 bases between the two ends. The CDR3 totals 15 residues. CDR3 in DNA: TGTGCCAGCTCACCACCGCAGGCCGGGACCGGTGGCTACACCTTC. Translation: CASSPPQAGTGGYTF.

A few counts support this clonotype. The chain employs TRBV7-9 and TRBJ2-5; perhaps TRBD2 as D (6 bases). CDR3 length: 13 amino acids. CDR1 is SEHNR and CDR2 is FQNEAQ in the germline V gene (reference sequence). V lost 5 bases to trimming and J lost 3 bases, with 10 bases between them. CDR3 nucleotides: TGTGCCAGCAGCAAGACTAGGGAAGAGACCCAGTACTTC. It is translated as CASSKTREETQYF.